This entry features one T cell receptor beta chain sequence. This receptor's antigen is unknown. Base qualities are not at hand, and no much larger clone is one base apart. The CDR3 measures 16 amino acids from cysteine to phenylalanine. Solely the CDR3 DNA is kept, with 48 bases framed from the first base. Based on the germline V gene, the CDR1 and CDR2 sequences are MNHEY and SVGAGI. V is cut by 0 bases and J by 4 bases, and the space between the germline ends is 13 bases. The study evaluated CTLA-4 blockade (ipilimumab) given together with focal radiation therapy in patients who had chemo-refractory metastatic non-small-cell lung cancer. These data come from a study of radiotherapy plus CTLA-4 blockade in lung cancer (dated by TCRdb to the late 2010s). General notes on the study: Among enrolled patients, approximately 17% had an objective response and approximately 30% reached disease control. Points the paper makes about the study in general: The strongest predictors of response were reported to be early dynamic shifts in blood T cell clones along with a rise in serum interferon-beta following radiation. After treatment with radiotherapy and ipilimumab, TCR clones that originated in tumors expanded in peripheral blood.

Libraries were prepared through the immunoSEQ multiplex PCR assay. In its TCRdb copy, this immuneACCESS table keeps in-frame sequences only and misses some clones. Where compared with another copy, unresolved V genes explain less than half of these, and the others have no known cause. Present in this sample are 81,000 or so clones, approximately 86% of which were seen just once. Together, the top ten hold about 1% of the sample. The chain employs TRBV6-5 and TRBJ1-3; the D segment could be TRBD1, given 6 matching bases. The input for sequencing was peripheral blood, taken from a patient treated with radiotherapy plus ipilimumab. The sequence came from a human donor with non-small cell lung cancer who had stable disease on radiotherapy plus ipilimumab. At the DNA level, the sequence is TGTGCCAGCAGTTACTCGGCCACAGGGTTAGGAAACACCATATATTTT. The encoded protein is CASSYSATGLGNTIYF.